These 22 T cell receptor beta chains came from one sample sequenced in a study of cytomegalovirus exposure and HLA in healthy donors. Use of 60 Vbeta and 13 Jbeta primers characterized the PCR. Clones were read by immunoSEQ multiplex PCR, and TCRdb kept only the in-frame ones, dropping some. The profile shows around 160,000 clones, approximately 62% of them singletons. The sequencing input was PBMCs. Receptors were obtained from a man aged 50 to 60 in good health and CMV-seronegative.

V gene TRBV15 combines with J gene TRBJ2-2; perhaps TRBD2 as D (5 bases). V was trimmed by 0 bases and J by 5 bases, leaving 13 bases between them. This CDR3 has 16 residues. Germline CDR1 LNHNV, CDR2 YYDKDF (reference sequence). CDR3 sequence (DNA): TGTGCCACCAGCAGAGATCCCGGGGTTAGGACCGGGGAGCTGTTTTTT. It translates to CATSRDPGVRTGELFF.

J is TRBJ2-7 and V is TRBV15; D might be TRBD1 (5 bases). Germline values: CDR1 LNHNV, CDR2 YYDKDF (reference sequence). The CDR3 is 14 residues long. Trimming stripped 1 base from V and 3 bases from J, with 10 bases between. The CDR3 DNA is TGTGCCACCAGCAGAGGCAGGGTTGGCTACGAGCAGTACTTC. As protein: CATSRGRVGYEQYF.

This clone was counted a few times. V and J are TRBV5-5 and TRBJ1-1; TRBD1 agrees at 9 bases. The CDR3 sequence is 15 residues long. CDR1 is SGHKS, CDR2 YYEKEE, per germline (reference sequence). Germline trimming cut 4 bases from V and 4 bases from J; bases unmatched to any gene: 8. CDR3 residues: CASSPGWDRVTEAFF. CDR3 DNA: TGTGCCAGCAGCCCAGGATGGGACAGGGTCACTGAAGCTTTCTTT.

This clone showed up just a few times. The V gene is TRBV5-1, the J gene TRBJ2-7, with TRBD1 identical over 8 bases. The CDR3 runs to 14 residues. J was trimmed by 4 bases and V by 4 bases; bases with no gene match: 7. CDR1 is SGHRS and CDR2 is YFSETQ in the germline V gene. CDR3 nucleotides: TGCGCCAGCAGCCCGGGACAGGAAGGGTACGAGCAGTACTTC. Its translation: CASSPGQEGYEQYF. Complete variable domain (other parts from reference TRBV5-1 and TRBJ2-7): KAGVTQTPRYLIKTRGQQVTLSCSPISGHRSVSWYQQTPGQGLQFLFEYFSETQRNKGNFPGRFSGRQFSNSRSEMNVSTLELGDSALYLCASSPGQEGYEQYFGPGTRLTVT.

CDR3 in amino acids: CASSLVGGAETQYF. DNA for the CDR3: TGTGCCAGCAGCTTAGTCGGCGGGGCGGAGACCCAGTACTTC. The V call is TRBV7-9, the J call TRBJ2-5; weak D call: TRBD2 (6 bases). CDR3 length: 14 residues. Looked up from germline, CDR1 is SEHNR and CDR2 is FQNEAQ (reference sequence). Trimming removed 1 base at V and 5 bases at J, with 11 bases between.

This clone was counted once. The chain links TRBV29-1 to TRBJ2-3, with 10 bases identical to TRBD1. This CDR3 is 13 amino acids long. Trimming at V came to 7 bases and at J to 3 bases, leaving 4 bases not matched to a gene. Looked up from germline, CDR1 is SQVTM and CDR2 is ANQGSEA. CDR3 DNA: TGCAGCGGGGGGACAGGGGAGACAGATACGCAGTATTTT. It yields the protein CSGGTGETDTQYF.

Remarks on this clone: The junction shows a germline mismatch at one end, possibly a read error. The J gene is TRBJ2-1, the V gene TRBV7-8; D possibly corresponds to TRBD2 (6 bases). The CDR3 has 12 amino acids. CDR1 is SGHVS, CDR2 FQNEAQ, per germline. CDR3 sequence (DNA): TGTGCCAGCAGCGCAAGACTAGTTGAGAAGGTCTTC. Its protein product is CASSARLVEKVF.

This clone was picked up a small number of times. This chain links TRBV29-1 with TRBJ1-2, with 12 bases identical to TRBD1. The CDR3 sequence is 15 residues long. Germline V gene sequence: CDR1 SQVTM, CDR2 ANQGSEA. J lost 5 bases, V lost 3 bases, and 7 bases had no gene match. CDR3 protein: CSVEVRDRGPYGYTF. The CDR3 DNA reads as TGCAGCGTTGAGGTCAGGGACAGGGGGCCGTATGGCTACACCTTC. Filled out from reference TRBV29-1 and TRBJ1-2, the complete variable domain reads SAVISQKPSRDICQRGTSLTIQCQVDSQVTMMFWYRQQPGQSLTLIATANQGSEATYESGFVIDKFPISRPNLTFSTLTVSNMSPEDSSIYLCSVEVRDRGPYGYTFGSGTRLTVV.

This clone is a singleton in its sample. The chain couples TRBV11-3 to TRBJ2-1; 8 nucleotides line up with TRBD1. V lost 5 bases, J lost 0 bases, and 9 bases stayed unmatched. In germline, CDR1 is SGHNT, CDR2 YENEEA. The CDR3 is 17 amino acids. CDR3 DNA: TGTGCCAGCAGCCAGCGCGGACAGGGTAGCTCCTACAATGAGCAGTTCTTC. Its protein is CASSQRGQGSSYNEQFF.

The J gene is TRBJ2-5, the V gene TRBV19; 7 bases agree with TRBD1. The CDR3 is made up of 14 amino acids. With V trimmed by 5 bases and J by 0 bases, 3 bases remained unmatched. Germline assignment: CDR1 LNHDA and CDR2 SQIVND (reference sequence). The CDR3 coding sequence is TGTGCCAGTAGTGGGGGACAGTACCAAGAGACCCAGTACTTC. Amino acid sequence: CASSGGQYQETQYF.

The genes are TRBV5-1 and TRBJ2-5; 7 bases are shared with TRBD1. The CDR3 is made up of 15 amino acids. CDR1 and CDR2 from the germline V gene are SGHRS and YFSETQ. Trimming at V came to 4 bases and at J to 1 base, leaving 7 bases not matched to a gene. Here the CDR3 DNA reads TGCGCCAGCAGCACCCGGGACAGCCGCCAAGAGACCCAGTACTTC. Translation gives CASSTRDSRQETQYF.

The V and J genes are TRBV4-1 and TRBJ2-7; 12 nucleotides align to TRBD1. The germline gives CDR1 MGHRA, CDR2 YSYEKL. Trimming took 3 bases from V and 7 from J; bases not matched to a gene: 4. This CDR3 has 14 amino acids. CDR3 sequence reads: CASSQGQGAREQYF. The CDR3 region has the DNA TGCGCCAGCAGCCAGGGACAGGGGGCGAGGGAGCAGTACTTC.

V and J are TRBV6-4 and TRBJ2-3; no firm D call. From germline, CDR1 is MRHNA and CDR2 SNTAGT. V was clipped by 6 bases and J by 0 bases, with 16 bases between them. The CDR3 totals 16 residues. CDR3 bases: TGTGCCAGCAGGGAAAACAGCTTTGCTAGCACAGATACGCAGTATTTT. This codes for CASRENSFASTDTQYF.

The chain combines TRBV28 with TRBJ2-2; weak D call: TRBD2 (5 bases). V dropped 6 bases and J dropped 2 bases, with 13 bases sitting between them. The germline V gene has CDR1 MDHEN and CDR2 SYDVKM. CDR3 size: 15 residues. The CDR3 sequence: CASRLPGLNTGELFF. The CDR3 nucleotides are TGTGCCAGCAGACTCCCGGGATTAAACACCGGGGAGCTGTTTTTT.

The chain recombines TRBV13 with TRBJ1-1; TRBD1 matches 8 bases. The CDR3 is 17 residues long. CDR1 and CDR2 from the germline V gene are PRHDT and FYEKMQ (reference sequence). The V and J ends lost 1 base and 3 bases, in that order; junction bases with no gene match: 10. This CDR3 reads CASSLVDRVQGDTEAFF. The CDR3 DNA reads TGTGCCAGCAGCTTAGTGGACAGGGTACAAGGGGACACTGAAGCTTTCTTT.

This chain's CDR3 is CASSYIQGTAYGYTF. In DNA, the CDR3 is TGTGCCAGCAGTTACATCCAGGGGACGGCCTATGGCTACACCTTC. This chain links TRBV6-5 with TRBJ1-2; tentatively, D is TRBD1 (6 bases). V shed 2 bases and J shed 4 bases, with 14 bases lying between them. Per the germline V gene, CDR1 is MNHEY and CDR2 is SVGAGI. The CDR3 loop spans 15 amino acids.

Comments on this clone: One end of the junction does not line up with germline, which may come from a read error. V usage is TRBV7-7 and J usage is TRBJ2-7; D perhaps matches TRBD1 (6 bases). There are 16 residues in the CDR3. Per the germline V gene, CDR1 is SSHAT and CDR2 is FNYEAQ (reference sequence). CDR3 nucleotides: TGTGCTAGCAGCCCCCCTTACAGGGTCCCACCCTACGAGCAGTACTTC. Its translation: CASSPPYRVPPYEQYF.

This clone was found a few times. The genes are TRBV7-9 and TRBJ1-4, with unresolved D. Germline values: CDR1 SEHNR, CDR2 FQNEAQ (reference sequence). This CDR3 comprises 12 residues. V was pared by 3 bases and J by 12 bases, with 11 bases between. This chain's CDR3 is CASSLGPRELFF. The CDR3 DNA reads as TGTGCCAGCAGCTTGGGTCCGCGGGAACTGTTTTTT.

The J gene is TRBJ2-7, the V gene TRBV7-2; D possibly corresponds to TRBD1 (7 bases). Germline-derived CDR1 and CDR2 are SGHTA and FQGNSA. This CDR3 contains 17 residues. The ends were cut back, 5 bases at V and 3 bases at J, with 23 bases in the middle. CDR3 nucleotides: TGTGCCAGCAGCCAATTGGAGGGGGCCGCCTTTTACTACGAGCAGTACTTC. Translating it yields CASSQLEGAAFYYEQYF.

The chain is built from TRBV5-1 and TRBJ2-7; 8 bases agree with TRBD1. This CDR3 spans 16 amino acids. Losses at the gene ends were 0 bases for V and 5 bases for J; bases not matched to a gene: 10. Germline lookup yields CDR1 SGHRS and CDR2 YFSETQ. The CDR3 loop reads CASSLGDRSIPDEQYF. The CDR3 DNA follows: TGCGCCAGCAGCTTGGGGGACAGGTCGATCCCCGACGAGCAGTACTTC. Filled out from reference TRBV5-1 and TRBJ2-7, the complete variable domain reads KAGVTQTPRYLIKTRGQQVTLSCSPISGHRSVSWYQQTPGQGLQFLFEYFSETQRNKGNFPGRFSGRQFSNSRSEMNVSTLELGDSALYLCASSLGDRSIPDEQYFGPGTRLTVT.

This clone has only a few counts. The chain links TRBV10-1 to TRBJ2-1; D unresolved. The CDR3 covers 13 residues. Germline V gene sequence: CDR1 WNHNN, CDR2 SYGVQD (reference sequence). V lost 2 bases and J 3 bases, leaving 5 bases between the germline ends. The CDR3 loop is CASSETSYNEQFF. The CDR3 coding sequence is TGCGCCAGCAGTGAGACCAGCTACAATGAGCAGTTCTTC.

The CDR3 DNA reads as TGCGCCAGCAGCCCCCTGGTTACAGGAGGCACAGATACGCAGTATTTT. Protein: CASSPLVTGGTDTQYF. V is TRBV5-1 and J is TRBJ2-3; maybe TRBD1 (5 bases). The germline CDR1 and CDR2 sequences are SGHRS and YFSETQ. The CDR3 spans 16 residues. V lost 4 bases and J lost 1, with 16 bases in between.